The 28 T cell receptor beta chains below were found in one sample sequenced in a study of breast tumors, draining lymph nodes, adjacent tissues. From the multiplex PCR reads, TCRdb called clonotypes with MiXCR, one entry per CDR3 protein. This table holds more than 50,000 distinct CDR3 sequences, approximately 57% found once. Sequencing input: breast tumor tissue. All receptors derive from a female donor with breast cancer. Some clones in this sample may be carry-over from other donors' samples.

This clonotype showed up just a few times. The genes are TRBV29-1 and TRBJ2-7; a weak D match, TRBD1 (5 bases). The CDR3 runs 13 residues. Germline values: CDR1 SQVTM, CDR2 ANQGSEA. Trimming shortened V by 0 bases and J by 6 bases, and 12 bases separated the two germline ends. The CDR3 nucleotides read TGCAGCGTTGAAGATAAACGACAGAGCGAGCAGTACTTC. Its translation is CSVEDKRQSEQYF.

The rearrangement joins TRBV5-1 to TRBJ2-2; 11 positions agree with TRBD2. V gave up 10 bases and J gave up 4 bases; unmatched junction bases: 12. The CDR3 extends over 16 amino acids. Germline CDR1 is SGHRS and CDR2 is YFSETQ. CDR3: CARTPRTSGFTGELFF. The CDR3 region has the DNA TGCGCCCGAACCCCGCGGACTAGCGGGTTCACCGGGGAGCTGTTTTTT.

V and J are TRBV10-1 and TRBJ1-2; the D gene is possibly TRBD1 (5 bases). Germline-derived CDR1 and CDR2 are WNHNN and SYGVQD (reference sequence). V lost 8 bases, J lost 5 bases, and 9 bases lay in between. The CDR3 is made up of 11 amino acids. The CDR3 spells CASPRGYGYTF. The CDR3 DNA sequence: TGCGCCAGCCCCCGGGGGTATGGCTACACCTTC.

This clonotype was detected a few times. The chain combines TRBV6-4 with TRBJ2-7, with TRBD1 matching 7 bases. The ends lost 1 base at V and 6 bases at J; junction bases unmatched: 6. The CDR3 length is 14 residues. Germline lookup yields CDR1 MRHNA and CDR2 SNTAGT. The CDR3 region has the DNA TGTGCCAGCAGTGACTTCGGACAGGAGCGCGAGCAGTACTTC. Its protein is CASSDFGQEREQYF.

This clonotype was found many times. One end of the junction varies from germline; a read error may be responsible. The chain uses TRBV6-5 and TRBJ2-1; TRBD2 is a possible D gene (5 bases). CDR1 and CDR2 (germline): MNHEY, SVGAGI. There are 14 residues in the CDR3. The CDR3 bases are TGTGCCAGCAGTCACTCGGTTGCGGGTTTCCAGCAGTTCTTC. It codes for CASSHSVAGFQQFF.

This clonotype was detected a few times. The chain carries TRBV5-1 and TRBJ2-3; TRBD2 matches 12 bases. Germline loops: CDR1 SGHRS, CDR2 YFSETQ. The CDR3 has 14 residues. V lost 6 bases and J lost 11; bases outside the gene matches: 10. CDR3 bases: TGCGCCAGCACGACTAGCGGGGGTTACAATGAGCAGTATTTT. This sequence encodes CASTTSGGYNEQYF.

With respect to this clonotype: The germline gene is not matched at one end of the junction; a read error may be the cause. The chain uses TRBV7-9 and TRBJ1-6; D is ambiguous. The CDR3 has 15 amino acids. Germline V gene sequence: CDR1 SEHNR, CDR2 FQNEAQ (reference sequence). CDR3 nucleotide sequence: TGTGCCAGCAGCTTAGGTGCAGACACGAATTCACTCCTCCACTTT. The encoded protein is CASSLGADTNSLLHF.

V gene TRBV29-1 combines with J gene TRBJ2-7, with D perhaps matching TRBD2 (5 bases). V was clipped by 3 bases and J by 3 bases, with 12 bases between them. CDR3 length: 13 residues. The V gene's germline CDR1 is SQVTM and CDR2 ANQGSEA. The CDR3 sequence: CSVDDGVGYEQYF. The CDR3 DNA is TGCAGCGTTGATGACGGGGTCGGCTACGAGCAGTACTTC.

Remarks on this clonotype: The junction departs from germline at one end; a sequencing error may be responsible. The chain uses TRBV7-9 and TRBJ2-1; 11 bases fit TRBD1. This CDR3 comprises 15 residues. Germline CDR1 is SEHNR and CDR2 is FQNEAQ (reference sequence). The chain's CDR3 is CASSRGTGGINEQPF. In DNA, the CDR3 is TGTGCCAGCAGCCGAGGGACAGGGGGTATCAATGAGCAGCCCTTC.

J is TRBJ2-3 and V is TRBV29-1, with 11 bases aligning to TRBD2. V lost 3 bases to trimming and J lost 8 bases; unmatched junction nucleotides: 13. The CDR3 has 16 residues. The germline CDR1 and CDR2 sequences are SQVTM and ANQGSEA. CDR3 DNA: TGCAGCGTTGAGGAGTATCTAGCGGGGGGCCGGGGTACGCAGTATTTT. Translation: CSVEEYLAGGRGTQYF.

This clonotype has just one count. This chain links TRBV4-1 with TRBJ1-3; D remains ambiguous. The germline V gene encodes CDR1 MGHRA and CDR2 YSYEKL. Trimming left V 4 bases short and J 7 bases short, with 11 bases between. CDR3 length equals 13 residues. The CDR3 protein is CASSRGLENTIYF. The CDR3 region has the DNA TGCGCCAGCAGCCGTGGACTAGAGAACACCATATATTTT.

This clonotype has ten or more counts. A much larger clone differs by one base, so this may be a read error. This chain joins TRBV5-8 and TRBJ2-5, with D possibly being TRBD1 or TRBD2 (6 bases each). V was clipped by 0 bases and J by 6 bases, with 18 bases between them. Germline loops: CDR1 SGHTS, CDR2 YDEGEE. This CDR3 region has 16 residues. The CDR3, as DNA: TGTGCCAGCAGCTTGGAGGGACCGGGGGCAAGGAAGACCCAGTACTTC. This sequence encodes CASSLEGPGARKTQYF.

The CDR3 DNA reads as TGTGCCAGTAGTATACCCCGAGACAGGGGGCTAACGATGAACACTGAAGCTTTCTTT. Protein: CASSIPRDRGLTMNTEAFF. V usage is TRBV19 and J usage is TRBJ1-1, with TRBD1 identical over 10 bases. Germline CDR1 reads LNHDA; CDR2 reads SQIVND (reference sequence). Trimming at V came to 2 bases and at J to 0 bases, leaving 12 bases not matched to a gene. The CDR3 runs 19 residues.

This clonotype appeared many times. The chain uses TRBV20-1 and TRBJ1-3; D remains ambiguous. The CDR3 loop spans 14 amino acids. From germline, CDR1 is DFQATT and CDR2 SNEGSKA (reference sequence). V was pared by 3 bases and J by 2 bases, with 11 bases between. The CDR3: CSASADPAGNTIYF. Here the CDR3 DNA reads TGCAGTGCTAGCGCAGACCCGGCTGGAAACACCATATATTTT.

Details on this clonotype: A much larger clone lies one base from this, so it may be a read error. V gene TRBV6-1 combines with J gene TRBJ2-7; 11 bases align to TRBD2. V lost 5 bases and J lost 2; bases outside the gene matches: 8. Germline loops: CDR1 MNHNS, CDR2 SASEGT. The CDR3 has 16 amino acids. In nucleotides, the CDR3 is TGTGCCAGCAGTCCTCTAGCGGGAGGCTCCCCCTACGAGCAGTACTTC. Its protein product is CASSPLAGGSPYEQYF.

The gene calls are TRBV6-5 and TRBJ2-7; a possible D gene is TRBD2 (5 bases). The germline V gene has CDR1 MNHEY and CDR2 SVGAGI. V was trimmed by 5 bases and J by 2 bases, leaving 13 bases between them. This CDR3 spans 14 amino acids. The CDR3 is CASSHVSGTYEQYF. CDR3 sequence (DNA): TGTGCCAGCAGTCACGTGAGCGGCACCTACGAGCAGTACTTC.

This clonotype has at least ten counts. The chain is built from TRBV3-1 and TRBJ1-3; tentatively, D is TRBD1 (5 bases). CDR3 length: 14 amino acids. The V and J ends lost 4 bases and 0 bases respectively, with 7 bases between them. Germline assignment: CDR1 LGHDT and CDR2 YNNKEL (reference sequence). As DNA, the CDR3 is TGTGCCAGCAGCCGGGACGGCTCTGGAAACACCATATATTTT. Translation: CASSRDGSGNTIYF.

The chain recombines TRBV24-1 with TRBJ1-2; 7 bases fit TRBD1. This CDR3 region has 15 residues. Germline CDR1 and CDR2: KGHDR and SFDVKD. V was pared by 5 bases and J by 0 bases, with 5 bases of the junction left unmatched. CDR3 in amino acids: CATSVGTATNYGYTF. The CDR3 nucleotides read TGTGCCACCAGTGTGGGGACAGCGACTAACTATGGCTACACCTTC.

This clonotype came up many times. CDR3 coding DNA: TGTGCCAGCAGTTTCACATTTGGCAATCAGCCCCAGCATTTT. The encoded protein is CASSFTFGNQPQHF. The chain recombines TRBV28 with TRBJ1-5; the D is unclear. Germline V gene lookup returns CDR1 MDHEN and CDR2 SYDVKM. The CDR3 extends over 14 amino acids. Deletions cut 3 bases from V and 2 bases from J, with 8 bases between.

This clonotype occurred many times. The V and J genes are TRBV7-2 and TRBJ2-4; D not certain. Germline CDR1 is SGHTA and CDR2 is FQGNSA. The CDR3 sequence is 15 residues long. The V end was cut by 4 bases, the J end by 0 bases, with 10 bases between. In DNA form, the CDR3 reads TGTGCCAGCAGCTCCAGGCCCCTAGCCAAAAACATTCAGTACTTC. Its translation: CASSSRPLAKNIQYF.

The gene calls are TRBV20-1 and TRBJ2-1; D might be TRBD2 (6 bases). There are 12 residues in the CDR3. CDR1 and CDR2 (germline): DFQATT, SNEGSKA (reference sequence). V was cut by 5 bases and J by 6 bases, with 11 bases left in between. The CDR3: CSAAEEGNEQFF. CDR3 coding DNA: TGCAGTGCTGCGGAGGAGGGCAATGAGCAGTTCTTC.

This clonotype was recorded at least ten times. The genes are TRBV20-1 and TRBJ2-1; 9 bases map to TRBD2. CDR1 DFQATT and CDR2 SNEGSKA come from the germline V gene (reference sequence). Trimming at V came to 6 bases and at J to 3 bases, leaving 12 bases not matched to a gene. This CDR3 contains 16 residues. CDR3 loop: CSAELYSGRHYNEQFF. CDR3 nucleotides: TGCAGTGCCGAACTTTATAGCGGGAGACACTACAATGAGCAGTTCTTC.

As to this clonotype: The junction departs from germline at one end; a sequencing error may be responsible. V usage is TRBV7-7 and J usage is TRBJ2-3; D uncertain. The CDR3 sequence is 15 residues long. The germline V gene encodes CDR1 SSHAT and CDR2 FNYEAQ (reference sequence). CDR3 protein: CASSPTSQITDTQYF. DNA for the CDR3: TGTGCTAGCAGCCCGACTTCGCAAATTACAGATACGCAGTATTTT.

The V and J genes are TRBV24-1 and TRBJ2-7, with a weak D call TRBD1 (5 bases). The V end lost 1 base, the J end lost 9 bases, and 9 bases lay between the germline ends. This CDR3 has 12 amino acids. Germline V gives CDR1 KGHDR, CDR2 SFDVKD. The CDR3 sequence: CATSDFQGRQYF. CDR3 DNA sequence: TGTGCCACCAGTGATTTTCAGGGTCGGCAGTACTTC.

This clonotype was seen ten or more times. A single base separates this from a much larger clone, so it may be a read error. The V gene is TRBV7-9, the J gene TRBJ2-6; D is perhaps TRBD1 (6 bases). The CDR3 extends over 15 amino acids. Germline CDR1 SEHNR, CDR2 FQNEAQ (reference sequence). CDR3 DNA sequence: TGTGCCAGCAGAACAGGGAGCGCCGGTGCCAACGTCCTGCCTTTC. Its protein is CASRTGSAGANVLPF.

The rearrangement joins TRBV25-1 to TRBJ1-2; TRBD1 matches 9 bases. Germline V gene data show CDR1 as MGHDK and CDR2 as SYGVNS. Germline trimming cut 4 bases from V and 7 bases from J; bases unmatched to any gene: 10. The CDR3 is made up of 15 amino acids. The CDR3 loop reads CASSARAGQGSGYTF. CDR3 nucleotide sequence: TGTGCCAGCAGTGCTAGGGCTGGACAGGGGTCTGGCTACACCTTC.

The chain has TRBV18 and TRBJ2-5, with 7 bases fitting TRBD2. CDR1 and CDR2 (germline): KGHSH, LQKENI. The CDR3 spans 14 residues. J was trimmed by 4 bases and V by 5 bases; bases with no gene match: 7. The CDR3 is CASSETSERETQYF. The DNA of the CDR3 is TGTGCCAGCTCAGAAACTAGCGAGCGAGAGACCCAGTACTTC.

The V and J genes are TRBV5-1 and TRBJ2-2, with D unclear. Germline CDR1 and CDR2: SGHRS and YFSETQ. The CDR3 runs to 12 residues. V lost 2 bases, J lost 8 bases, and 7 bases lay in between. The CDR3 region has the DNA TGCGCCAGCAGCTTCGGCACAGGGGAGCTGTTTTTT. The encoded protein is CASSFGTGELFF.